Below are 21 T cell receptor beta chains sequenced from a single sample in a study of cytomegalovirus exposure and HLA in healthy donors. PCR amplification relied on 60 Vbeta primers (plus 13 Jbeta primers). Sequencing used immunoSEQ multiplex PCR; TCRdb keeps in-frame clones, though not all of them. The data show more than 110,000 clones, roughly 80% seen once. The sequenced material came from PBMCs. Receptors were obtained from a male donor in good health and CMV-seronegative.

As DNA, the CDR3 is TGTGCCAGCAGCTTACAATCGGGACAGGGGGTCGGGACCCAGTACTTC. The encoded protein is CASSLQSGQGVGTQYF. The chain couples TRBV7-9 to TRBJ2-5; 11 bases are shared with TRBD1. Trimming cost V 2 bases and J 7 bases; bases outside gene matches: 9. Germline V gives CDR1 SEHNR, CDR2 FQNEAQ (reference sequence). The CDR3 is made up of 16 amino acids.

The rearrangement joins TRBV27 to TRBJ1-6; no reliable D call. The germline CDR1 and CDR2 sequences are MNHEY and SMNVEV (reference sequence). The CDR3 consists of 13 residues. The V end was cut by 0 bases, the J end by 6 bases, with 3 bases between. The CDR3 DNA sequence: TGTGCCAGCAGTTTATCACTTAATTCACCCCTCCACTTT. Encoded protein: CASSLSLNSPLHF.

The chain combines TRBV19 with TRBJ2-3; 12 nucleotides line up with TRBD2. The CDR3 runs to 16 residues. V lost 3 bases to trimming and J lost 2 bases; unmatched junction nucleotides: 3. Germline lookup yields CDR1 LNHDA and CDR2 SQIVND (reference sequence). The CDR3 nucleotides read TGTGCCAGTAGTATCGGACTAGCGGGGACCACAGATACGCAGTATTTT. Amino acid sequence: CASSIGLAGTTDTQYF.

This clone was detected only once. The J gene is TRBJ1-2, the V gene TRBV6-1, with D possibly TRBD1 on 5 matching bases. The CDR3 has 12 residues. The ends were cut back, 4 bases at V and 8 bases at J, with 11 bases in the middle. The germline V gene encodes CDR1 MNHNS and CDR2 SASEGT. The CDR3: CASSVAGQGYTF. The CDR3 nucleotides are TGTGCCAGCAGTGTGGCAGGGCAGGGCTACACCTTC.

The chain uses TRBV4-2 and TRBJ2-5, with D possibly TRBD1 on 6 matching bases. V dropped 0 bases and J dropped 5 bases, with 22 bases sitting between them. The CDR3 totals 18 residues. From germline, CDR1 is LGHNA and CDR2 YNFKEQ. This CDR3 is CASSQDRKGVRRGETQYF. CDR3 bases: TGTGCCAGCAGCCAAGATCGGAAGGGGGTCCGAAGGGGGGAGACCCAGTACTTC.

This chain uses TRBV9 with TRBJ2-3; 8 positions match TRBD1. This CDR3 is built from 14 residues. The V gene end was trimmed by 4 bases and the J gene end by 4 bases; junction bases not matched to a gene: 5. Germline V gene data show CDR1 as SGDLS and CDR2 as YYNGEE. The CDR3 DNA reads as TGTGCCAGCAGCTCATGGACAGGGCCAGATACGCAGTATTTT. This encodes CASSSWTGPDTQYF.

The chain employs TRBV11-2 and TRBJ2-2; possible D gene TRBD2, 6 bases. With 6 bases removed from V and 2 bases from J, the gap between germline ends came to 13 bases. The CDR3 covers 15 residues. Germline-derived CDR1 and CDR2 are SGHAT and FQNNGV. The CDR3 nucleotides read TGTGCCAGCAGTGGATATGGGACTAACACCGGGGAGCTGTTTTTT. Translation gives CASSGYGTNTGELFF.

This clone was seen a few times. The genes are TRBV10-2 and TRBJ2-7; TRBD2 is a possible D gene (6 bases). Trimming removed 4 bases at V and 3 bases at J, with 7 bases between. Germline CDR1 WSHSY, CDR2 SAAADI. This CDR3 is 12 amino acids long. In nucleotides, the CDR3 is TGCGCCAGCAGTGCGGGAGTCTACGAGCAGTACTTC. Protein product: CASSAGVYEQYF.

The chain carries TRBV14 and TRBJ1-3; D remains unclear. The CDR3 sequence is 14 residues long. Between the trimmed V and J ends, which lost 0 bases and 4 bases, there was a span of 7 bases. Germline loops: CDR1 SGHDN, CDR2 FVKESK. The CDR3 here is CASSQDFRGNTIYF. The CDR3 DNA is TGTGCCAGCAGCCAAGATTTTCGGGGAAACACCATATATTTT.

V is TRBV5-8 and J is TRBJ1-1; no clear D. V was cut by 1 base and J by 2 bases, with 9 bases left in between. Per the germline V gene, CDR1 is SGHTS and CDR2 is YDEGEE. The length of the CDR3 is 14 residues. The CDR3 region is CASSLRRVNTEAFF. The CDR3 DNA follows: TGTGCCAGCAGCTTGAGGAGGGTTAACACTGAAGCTTTCTTT.

The chain combines TRBV6-5 with TRBJ1-2; the match to TRBD1 covers 7 bases. In germline, CDR1 is MNHEY, CDR2 SVGAGI. Trimming removed 0 bases from V and 2 bases from J; junction bases left unmatched: 3. This CDR3 comprises 15 residues. The CDR3 region has the DNA TGTGCCAGCAGTTACTCCACGACAGGGAACTATGGCTACACCTTC. Protein product: CASSYSTTGNYGYTF.

The V gene is TRBV9, the J gene TRBJ1-3; weak D call: TRBD1 (6 bases). V gave up 0 bases and J gave up 4 bases, with 11 bases separating them. Germline CDR1 and CDR2: SGDLS and YYNGEE. The length of the CDR3 is 15 residues. The CDR3 here is CASSVEGVDGNTIYF. The CDR3 DNA sequence: TGTGCCAGCAGCGTAGAGGGGGTAGACGGAAACACCATATATTTT.

The V call is TRBV5-1, the J call TRBJ2-5; tentative D call: TRBD1 (5 bases). The DNA matches TRBJ2-7 better at its end, which makes the J call doubtful. The CDR3 is made up of 13 amino acids. The V gene's germline CDR1 is SGHRS and CDR2 YFSETQ. Here the CDR3 DNA reads TGCGCCAGCAGCGGACAAGCCGATTACGAGCAGTACTTC. This translates into CASSGQADYEQYF.

The chain has TRBV4-2 and TRBJ2-7; a weak D match, TRBD2 (6 bases). This CDR3 is built from 15 residues. V was pared by 4 bases and J by 0 bases, with 13 bases between. Germline V gene sequence: CDR1 LGHNA, CDR2 YNFKEQ. CDR3 nucleotide sequence: TGTGCCAGCAGCCTGGGACTGGGGGGCTCCTACGAGCAGTACTTC. This sequence encodes CASSLGLGGSYEQYF.

V gene TRBV5-1 combines with J gene TRBJ1-1; D is unresolved. Germline assignment: CDR1 SGHRS and CDR2 YFSETQ. V lost 9 bases and J 2 bases, leaving 14 bases between the germline ends. The CDR3 runs to 13 residues. In nucleotides, the CDR3 is TGCGCCACCCGGGAGGGAGAAAACACTGAAGCTTTCTTT. This sequence encodes CATREGENTEAFF.

This chain links TRBV7-6 with TRBJ2-5; TRBD1 might be the D (5 bases). V was clipped by 0 bases and J by 4 bases, with 9 bases between them. The germline gives CDR1 SGHVS, CDR2 FNYEAQ. The CDR3 contains 14 residues. The CDR3, as DNA: TGTGCCAGCAGCTTAGCGGATCAGGGAGAGACCCAGTACTTC. Encoded protein: CASSLADQGETQYF.

The V gene is TRBV4-1, the J gene TRBJ1-1; D is unresolved. Germline-derived CDR1 and CDR2 are MGHRA and YSYEKL. Trimming took 1 base from V and 1 from J, leaving 4 bases between them. The CDR3 totals 13 residues. The CDR3 nucleotides are TGCGCCAGCAGCCAAGTTCAGAACACTGAAGCTTTCTTT. Amino acid sequence: CASSQVQNTEAFF.

The J gene is TRBJ1-1, the V gene TRBV7-2, with TRBD1 matching 7 bases. CDR1 is SGHTA and CDR2 is FQGNSA in the germline V gene. V lost 2 bases and J lost 6; bases outside the gene matches: 6. The CDR3 runs to 14 residues. CDR3 region: CASSLLGGGAEAFF. In DNA, the CDR3 is TGTGCCAGCAGCTTACTAGGGGGCGGTGCTGAAGCTTTCTTT.

The gene calls are TRBV12-5 and TRBJ2-7, with D possibly being TRBD2 (6 bases). This CDR3 is 16 amino acids long. Trimming removed 0 bases from V and 2 bases from J, with 14 bases in between. Germline V gene lookup returns CDR1 LGHNT and CDR2 FRNRAP. DNA of the CDR3: TGTGCTAGTGGTTTGGTACGCGGGAAACTTCCCTACGAGCAGTACTTC. This codes for CASGLVRGKLPYEQYF.

This sequence joins TRBV7-2 and TRBJ2-5; D might be TRBD1 (6 bases). Germline assignment: CDR1 SGHTA and CDR2 FQGNSA. This CDR3 region has 12 residues. With 1 base removed from V and 9 bases from J, the gap between germline ends came to 9 bases. Written as DNA, the CDR3 is TGTGCCAGCAGCTTAGACAGGGTGGCCCAGTACTTC. This gives the protein CASSLDRVAQYF.

The genes are TRBV6-4 and TRBJ1-2, with 12 bases matching TRBD1. Germline CDR1 MRHNA, CDR2 SNTAGT. The CDR3 extends over 14 amino acids. J lost 10 bases, V lost 6 bases, and 9 bases had no gene match. Here the CDR3 DNA reads TGTGCCAGCAGCGTCACCGGGACAGGGGGCGTCTACACCTTC. Its translation: CASSVTGTGGVYTF.